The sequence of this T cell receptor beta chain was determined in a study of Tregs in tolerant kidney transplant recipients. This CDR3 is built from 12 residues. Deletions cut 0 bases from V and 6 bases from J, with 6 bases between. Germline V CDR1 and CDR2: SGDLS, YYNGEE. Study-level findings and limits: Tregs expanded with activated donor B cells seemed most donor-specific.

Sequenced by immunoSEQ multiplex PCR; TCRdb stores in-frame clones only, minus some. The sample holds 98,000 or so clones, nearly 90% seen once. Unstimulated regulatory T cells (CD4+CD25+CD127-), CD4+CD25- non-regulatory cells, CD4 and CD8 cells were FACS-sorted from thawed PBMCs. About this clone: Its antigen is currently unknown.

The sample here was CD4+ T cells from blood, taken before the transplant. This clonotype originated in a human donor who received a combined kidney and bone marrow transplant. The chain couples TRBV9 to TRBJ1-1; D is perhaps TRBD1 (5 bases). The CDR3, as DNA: TGTGCCAGCAGCGTAGAGGGGCCTGAAGCTTTCTTT. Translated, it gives CASSVEGPEAFF. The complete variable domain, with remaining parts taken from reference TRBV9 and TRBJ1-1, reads DSGVTQTPKHLITATGQRVTLRCSPRSGDLSVYWYQQSLDQGLQFLIQYYNGEERAKGNILERFSAQQFPDLHSELNLSSLELGDSALYFCASSVEGPEAFFGQGTRLTVV.